The 19 T cell receptor beta chains below all came from one sample that was sequenced in a study of blood T cell repertoires in COVID-19. Clones were read by immunoSEQ multiplex PCR, and TCRdb kept only the in-frame ones, dropping some. The table shows more than 65,000 clones, with approximately 80% occurring only once. Material for sequencing was peripheral blood. These TCRs come from an elderly woman with acute or convalescent COVID-19.

J is TRBJ1-5 and V is TRBV7-2; D unclear. CDR3 size: 15 residues. Deletions cut 1 base from V and 3 bases from J, with 10 bases between. Germline V lookup: CDR1 SGHTA, CDR2 FQGNSA. The DNA of the CDR3 is TGTGCCAGCAGCTTAGGAGGGCAGCCCAATCAGCCCCAGCATTTT. It specifies CASSLGGQPNQPQHF.

The J gene is TRBJ2-5, the V gene TRBV5-5; 7 bases are a match to TRBD1. V dropped 6 bases and J dropped 5; count of bases not matched to a gene: 16. Germline V gene sequence: CDR1 SGHKS, CDR2 YYEKEE (reference sequence). The CDR3 runs to 16 residues. CDR3 protein: CASTIGTQGIGETQYF. CDR3 sequence (DNA): TGTGCCAGCACCATTGGAACACAGGGGATCGGGGAGACCCAGTACTTC.

This chain joins TRBV19 and TRBJ2-7; tentative D call: TRBD2 (6 bases). The CDR3 runs 14 residues. The V gene lost 2 bases and the J gene lost 6 bases, with 14 bases spanning the gap. CDR1 LNHDA and CDR2 SQIVND come from the germline V gene (reference sequence). The chain's CDR3 is CASSITSGETEQYF. CDR3 nucleotide sequence: TGTGCCAGTAGTATAACCTCGGGAGAGACCGAGCAGTACTTC.

The CDR3 sequence: CASSLGGGSEKLFF. The CDR3 DNA is TGTGCCAGCAGCTTGGGAGGTGGATCGGAAAAACTGTTTTTT. This chain links TRBV5-5 with TRBJ1-4; D is unresolved. This CDR3 region has 14 residues. V lost 0 bases, J lost 8 bases, and 11 bases lay in between. Looked up from germline, CDR1 is SGHKS and CDR2 is YYEKEE (reference sequence).

The chain combines TRBV3-1 (or the pseudogene TRBV3-2) with TRBJ1-5, with TRBD1 as a possible D gene (5 bases). CDR3 length: 15 amino acids. V was trimmed by 6 bases and J by 4 bases, leaving 16 bases between them. Germline CDR1 LGHDT, CDR2 YNNKEL (reference sequence). The CDR3 coding sequence is TGTGCCAGCAGTCCCGGGACTGATGGTAATCAGCCCCAGCATTTT. Translated: CASSPGTDGNQPQHF.

The chain recombines TRBV6-2 or TRBV6-3 with TRBJ2-3; perhaps TRBD2 as D (6 bases). This CDR3 region has 15 residues. V dropped 6 bases and J dropped 6 bases, with 19 bases sitting between them. The germline gives CDR1 MNHEY, CDR2 SVGEGT. The CDR3 DNA is TGTGCCAGCAGCCCCGGGACTGGTTCGTTCGATACGCAGTATTTT. It encodes CASSPGTGSFDTQYF.

This clone was found once. The V gene is TRBV7-8, the J gene TRBJ1-6; 8 nucleotides line up with TRBD1. The CDR3 extends over 14 amino acids. V lost 5 bases and J lost 7; bases outside the gene matches: 4. Looked up from germline, CDR1 is SGHVS and CDR2 is FQNEAQ. CDR3 nucleotides: TGTGCCAGCAGCAACCGGGACAGGAATTCACCCCTCCACTTT. Its translation: CASSNRDRNSPLHF.

V gene TRBV2 combines with J gene TRBJ1-4; TRBD1 is a possible D gene (5 bases). Germline-derived CDR1 and CDR2 are SNHLY and FYNNEI. The V end was cut by 1 base, the J end by 4 bases, with 10 bases between. The CDR3 is 15 residues long. As DNA, the CDR3 is TGTGCCAGCAGTGAAGGGCTCAGGGATAATGAAAAACTGTTTTTT. It encodes CASSEGLRDNEKLFF.

The J gene is TRBJ2-7, the V gene TRBV15, with TRBD1 matching over 8 bases. V was clipped by 4 bases and J by 2 bases; unmatched bases: 7. The CDR3 loop spans 15 amino acids. Germline assignment: CDR1 LNHNV and CDR2 YYDKDF (reference sequence). CDR3 DNA: TGTGCCACCAGCACCGGACAGGGAAAAACCTACGAGCAGTACTTC. It codes for CATSTGQGKTYEQYF. Using reference TRBV15 and TRBJ2-7 for the parts outside the CDR3, the full variable domain is DAMVIQNPRYQVTQFGKPVTLSCSQTLNHNVMYWYQQKSSQAPKLLFHYYDKDFNNEADTPDNFQSRRPNTSFCFLDIRSPGLGDTAMYLCATSTGQGKTYEQYFGPGTRLTVT.

V is TRBV5-6 and J is TRBJ1-3; D is possibly TRBD1 (5 bases). Germline CDR1 reads SGHDT; CDR2 reads YYEEEE. This CDR3 is built from 16 residues. V shed 2 bases and J shed 0 bases, with 12 bases lying between them. CDR3 protein: CASSFSYRPSGNTIYF. For the CDR3, the DNA is TGTGCCAGCAGCTTCTCATACAGGCCCTCTGGAAACACCATATATTTT.

The rearrangement joins TRBV6-5 to TRBJ1-2; D call uncertain. CDR3 length: 13 amino acids. Germline V gives CDR1 MNHEY, CDR2 SVGAGI. The germline V and J ends were trimmed by 4 bases and 8 bases, with 14 bases remaining between them. The CDR3 spells CASSWSWRRGYTF. CDR3 coding DNA: TGTGCCAGCAGTTGGAGTTGGCGACGGGGCTACACCTTC.

The chain links TRBV14 to TRBJ2-1; D might be TRBD1 (5 bases). Germline CDR1 reads SGHDN; CDR2 reads FVKESK. The V end lost 0 bases, the J end lost 2 bases, and 11 bases lay between the germline ends. The length of the CDR3 is 16 residues. The CDR3 here is CASSQDLGRTYNEQFF. CDR3 sequence (DNA): TGTGCCAGCAGCCAAGATTTGGGGCGGACCTACAATGAGCAGTTCTTC. Looking up the rest from reference TRBV14 and TRBJ2-1 gives the full variable domain: EAGVTQFPSHSVIEKGQTVTLRCDPISGHDNLYWYRRVMGKEIKFLLHFVKESKQDESGMPNNRFLAERTGGTYSTLKVQPAELEDSGVYFCASSQDLGRTYNEQFFGPGTRLTVL.

This clone was seen only a few times. Additional DNA sequences in this sample encode the identical CDR3. The rearrangement joins TRBV3-1 (or the pseudogene TRBV3-2) to TRBJ1-2; D is ambiguous. Trimming left V 1 base short and J 6 bases short, with 3 bases between. CDR3 length equals 11 residues. The V gene's germline CDR1 is LGHDT and CDR2 YNNKEL (reference sequence). The DNA for the CDR3 is TGTGCCAGCAGCCAAGCTAATGGCTACACCTTC. Amino acid sequence: CASSQANGYTF.

The genes are TRBV11-2 and TRBJ1-4; 7 nucleotides agree with TRBD1. From germline, CDR1 is SGHAT and CDR2 FQNNGV. CDR3 size: 16 residues. V lost 6 bases and J lost 3; bases outside the gene matches: 10. CDR3 DNA sequence: TGTGCCAGCAGGGATGCAGGGGGTTCTGCTAATGAAAAACTGTTTTTT. Protein: CASRDAGGSANEKLFF.

The chain employs TRBV5-1 and TRBJ1-4; 10 bases align to TRBD1. After removal of 0 bases from V and 9 bases from J, the junction contained 5 bases not matched to a gene. The germline V gene encodes CDR1 SGHRS and CDR2 YFSETQ. CDR3 length equals 15 residues. The CDR3 loop reads CASSLDGQGVQKLFF. DNA of the CDR3: TGCGCCAGCAGCTTGGATGGACAGGGGGTCCAAAAACTGTTTTTT.

The chain couples TRBV2 to TRBJ2-5; TRBD2 matches at 9 bases. Germline CDR1 is SNHLY and CDR2 is FYNNEI. There are 15 residues in the CDR3. V lost 3 bases and J lost 5; bases outside the gene matches: 7. CDR3 coding DNA: TGTGCCAGCAGTGATAATAGCGGGGGTTTGGAGACCCAGTACTTC. It specifies CASSDNSGGLETQYF.

This clone appeared a single time. The rearrangement links TRBV6-5 to TRBJ1-1; no clear D. Trimming removed 5 bases at V and 1 base at J, with 11 bases between. The CDR3 extends over 14 amino acids. Germline CDR1 MNHEY, CDR2 SVGAGI. The CDR3 protein is CASSPGNPNTEAFF. The CDR3 nucleotides are TGTGCCAGCAGTCCAGGAAACCCGAACACTGAAGCTTTCTTT.

The chain is built from TRBV5-1 and TRBJ1-4, with D possibly being TRBD1 (6 bases). This CDR3 is 15 amino acids long. Trimming removed 3 bases from V and 7 bases from J, with 16 bases in between. Germline-derived CDR1 and CDR2 are SGHRS and YFSETQ. In DNA, the CDR3 is TGCGCCAGCAGCTGGATTAACAGGGAGGGTGAAAAACTGTTTTTT. This sequence encodes CASSWINREGEKLFF.

The J gene is TRBJ1-1, the V gene TRBV7-9, with D hard to call. V lost 1 base to trimming and J lost 1 base, with 10 bases between them. This CDR3 contains 15 residues. Germline CDR1 SEHNR, CDR2 FQNEAQ (reference sequence). The CDR3: CASSLGSIGNTEAFF. The CDR3 DNA sequence: TGTGCCAGCAGCTTAGGGTCCATCGGGAACACTGAAGCTTTCTTT.